The rows below give T cell receptor beta chains drawn from one sample of a study of T cell responses to AZD1222 COVID-19 vaccine. Clones were read by immunoSEQ multiplex PCR, and TCRdb kept only the in-frame ones, dropping some. Among some 150,000 clones, under 95% were seen once, and the ten largest hold 4% to 5.5%. Specimen: peripheral blood, collected on day 0 of MenACWY control vaccination. These receptors were taken from an adult in good health. CDR3s include the opening cysteine and the closing phenylalanine or tryptophan. Fields, in order: D gene, clone size, J gene, V gene, CDR3 DNA, CDR3 protein. D genes are given only for firm matches. Clone sizes are given selectively: once, few, many, or a class where the clone is expanded.

.	.	TRBJ2-1	TRBV11-3	TGTGCCAGCAGCCCCCCCGGGGCGGGGTACAATGAGCAGTTCTTC	CASSPPGAGYNEQFF
.	.	TRBJ1-4	TRBV4-3	TGCGCCAGCAGCCAAGACCTACCATGGGGAAAACTGTTTTTT	CASSQDLPWGKLFF
TRBD1	.	TRBJ1-5	TRBV6-2/TRBV6-3	TGTGCCAGCAGTTTGAGACAGGGGGCTGAGAGCAATCAGCCCCAGCATTTT	CASSLRQGAESNQPQHF
.	.	TRBJ2-7	TRBV7-9	TGTGCCAGCAGCTCGTCCGGGGTCTACGAGCAGTACTTC	CASSSSGVYEQYF
.	.	TRBJ1-6	TRBV9	TGTGCCAGCAGTCAAGGGGCGGGCGCTATACGTTCACCCCTCCACTTT	CASSQGAGAIRSPLHF
.	.	TRBJ1-1	TRBV10-3	TGTGCCACTTGGGCAGGGCGGGGGATGAACACTGAAGCTTTCTTT	CATWAGRGMNTEAFF
.	.	TRBJ2-2	TRBV7-3	TGTGCCAGCAGCTCCCCGAATAATGCGGGCATCGGGGAGCTGTTTTTT	CASSSPNNAGIGELFF
TRBD2	.	TRBJ2-1	TRBV27	TGTGCCAGCAGTTTGGCTAGCGGGTGGTTTGATGAGCAGTTCTTC	CASSLASGWFDEQFF
.	.	TRBJ1-2	TRBV5-4	TGTGCCAGCAGCTTGGAGGTGAGGGGGGACTATGGCTACACCTTC	CASSLEVRGDYGYTF
TRBD2	.	TRBJ2-7	TRBV28	TGTGCCAGCCAAAGCGGGGTCCCCTACGAGCAGTACTTC	CASQSGVPYEQYF
.	.	TRBJ2-6	TRBV24-1	TGTGCCACCAGTGAGGCGGGGTCTGGGGCCAACGTCCTGACTTTC	CATSEAGSGANVLTF
.	.	TRBJ1-4	TRBV28	TGTGCCAGCGGCAGGGATGGTAATGAAAAACTGTTTTTT	CASGRDGNEKLFF
.	.	TRBJ2-5	TRBV24-1	TGTGCCACCAGTGATTATGGCGTTGAGACCCAGTACTTC	CATSDYGVETQYF
TRBD2	.	TRBJ2-7	TRBV5-1	TGCGCCAGCAGCACCCGACTAGCGGGAGGTTACGAGCAGTACTTC	CASSTRLAGGYEQYF
.	.	TRBJ1-1	TRBV5-1	TGCGCCAGCAGATTGGCGAACACTGAAGCTTTCTTT	CASRLANTEAFF
TRBD2	.	TRBJ2-7	TRBV9	TGTGCCAGCAGCCCACAGGGGACTAGCGGCCCCTACGAGCAGTACTTC	CASSPQGTSGPYEQYF
.	.	TRBJ2-7	TRBV10-3	TGTGCCATCAGTGACAAGGACTACGAGCAGTACTTC	CAISDKDYEQYF
.	.	TRBJ2-3	TRBV9	TGTGCCAGCAGCGTAGTCGGCGGGGATACGTCAGATACGCAGTATTTT	CASSVVGGDTSDTQYF
.	.	TRBJ2-7	TRBV7-9	TGTGCCAGCAGCTTTGGGGGGACCCCCTCCGACGAGCAGTACTTC	CASSFGGTPSDEQYF
.	.	TRBJ2-5	TRBV2	TGTGCCAGCAGTGAAACATTATCGTTCCAAGAGACCCAGTACTTC	CASSETLSFQETQYF
.	once	TRBJ1-4	TRBV24-1	TGTGCCACCAGCGCTGGGGAGGGTGAAAAACTGTTTTTT	CATSAGEGEKLFF
TRBD1	.	TRBJ1-1	TRBV30	TGTGCCTGGAGTGGGACAGGGATGGGTGAAGCTTTCTTT	CAWSGTGMGEAFF
.	.	TRBJ1-2	TRBV9	TGTGCCAGCAGCCCTGGGGGGGGACAAAAGACGGTCTATGGCTACACCTTC	CASSPGGGQKTVYGYTF
.	.	TRBJ2-5	TRBV29-1	TGCAGCGTTGAAGGGAGTCCAGCGCGTGAGACCCAGTACTTC	CSVEGSPARETQYF
.	few	TRBJ2-1	TRBV14	TGTGCCAGCAGCCAAGATTTGCCGCGGTCTAATGAGCAGTTCTTC	CASSQDLPRSNEQFF
.	.	TRBJ2-5	TRBV20-1	TGCTCCAAGCTGGGCCAAGAGACCCAGTACTTC	CSKLGQETQYF
.	.	TRBJ1-2	TRBV6-1	TGTGCCAGCAGAGAAGGATTTGGGATCTATGGCTACACCTTC	CASREGFGIYGYTF
TRBD1	.	TRBJ1-1	TRBV27	TGTGCCAGCAGTTCCAGGACAGGGAGACAAACTGAAGCTTTCTTT	CASSSRTGRQTEAFF
.	.	TRBJ1-3	TRBV7-2	TGTGCCAGCAGCTTAGCGGGGGTCGCCTCTGGAAACACCATATATTTT	CASSLAGVASGNTIYF
TRBD1	once	TRBJ1-1	TRBV7-8	TGTGCCAGCAGCTCTCCCCCCCGGACAGGTGGCATGAACACTGAAGCTTTCTTT	CASSSPPRTGGMNTEAFF
.	.	TRBJ2-6	TRBV4-2	TGTGCCAGCAGCCAAGGACCCTCGGGGGACAGCTCTGGGGCCAACGTCCTGACTTTC	CASSQGPSGDSSGANVLTF
.	.	TRBJ2-7	TRBV11-2	TGTGCCAGCAGCTTAGATCTGGGCCGTATGCAGTACTTC	CASSLDLGRMQYF
.	.	TRBJ2-7	TRBV11-2	TGTGCCAGCAGCGTGGACAGTAACTCCTACGAGCAGTACTTC	CASSVDSNSYEQYF
TRBD1	.	TRBJ2-7	TRBV4-1	TGCGCCAGCAGCCTAAAACAGGGGTCTACCTACGAGCAGTACTTC	CASSLKQGSTYEQYF
.	.	TRBJ2-1	TRBV11-3	TGTGCCAGCAGCTTACCGCCTAGCCGAAACAATGAGCAGTTCTTC	CASSLPPSRNNEQFF
TRBD2	once	TRBJ2-1	TRBV9	TGTGCCAGCAGCGCTAGCGGGAGGGCCTACAATGAGCAGTTCTTC	CASSASGRAYNEQFF
.	.	TRBJ1-2	TRBV5-4	TGTGCCAGCAGCTTGGACGGCGCTTATGGCTACACCTTC	CASSLDGAYGYTF
.	.	TRBJ2-7	TRBV5-8	TGTGCCAGCAGCTTCCTGGACGAGCAGTACTTC	CASSFLDEQYF
.	.	TRBJ2-7	TRBV19	TGTGCCAGTAGTATAGGTTTATCGTTCGACGAGCAGTACTTC	CASSIGLSFDEQYF
.	.	TRBJ1-6	TRBV7-2	TGTGCCAGCAGCTTAGGCCCATATAATTCACCCCTCCACTTT	CASSLGPYNSPLHF
.	.	TRBJ1-1	TRBV12-3/TRBV12-4	TGTGCCAGCAGCGTAGGGGATCGCACTGAAGCTTTCTTT	CASSVGDRTEAFF
TRBD1	few	TRBJ2-7	TRBV11-3	TGTGCCAGCAGCTCCTTCCCGGGACAGGGGGAGCAGTACTTC	CASSSFPGQGEQYF
TRBD1	.	TRBJ1-2	TRBV19	TGTGCCAGTAGCCTGGGACAGCTTAACTATGGCTACACCTTC	CASSLGQLNYGYTF
TRBD1	.	TRBJ1-1	TRBV2	TGTGCCAGCAGTTACAGGGGAGGTGACACTGAAGCTTTCTTT	CASSYRGGDTEAFF
.	.	TRBJ1-5	TRBV28	TGTGCCAGCAGGCCAGAGGGATCTCAGCCCCAGCATTTT	CASRPEGSQPQHF
.	.	TRBJ1-3	TRBV5-8	TGTGCCAGCAGCTTCCAGGGACGCTCTGGAAACACCATATATTTT	CASSFQGRSGNTIYF
.	.	TRBJ1-2	TRBV24-1	TGTGCCACCAGGGGGACGGAAAACTATGGCTACACCTTC	CATRGTENYGYTF
.	.	TRBJ1-2	TRBV4-1	TGCGCCAGCAGCACTGGGGGTGGAGATTACTATGGCTACACCTTC	CASSTGGGDYYGYTF
.	.	TRBJ2-1	TRBV5-4	TGTGCCAGCAGCTTGGGAAACAGGGAAGAGCAGTTCTTC	CASSLGNREEQFF
.	.	TRBJ2-2	TRBV19	TGTGCCAGTGGGCTGGGCGGGGAGCTGTTTTTT	CASGLGGELFF
.	.	TRBJ2-1	TRBV19	TGTGCCAGTAGTATAAGCCGGACGGCACACAATGAGCAGTTCTTC	CASSISRTAHNEQFF
.	.	TRBJ1-5	TRBV30	TGTGCCTGGAGTAATCGGGTGAATACAAGGCAAAGGCAGCCCCAGCATTTT	CAWSNRVNTRQRQPQHF
.	.	TRBJ1-2	TRBV5-1	TGCGCCAGCAGCCTCCAGGCCGACAGAGCCGATGGCTACACCTTC	CASSLQADRADGYTF
.	.	TRBJ2-6	TRBV9	TGTGCCAGCAGCGTGGGGGGACTTCCCCGCCCCTCTGGGGCCAACGTCCTGACTTTC	CASSVGGLPRPSGANVLTF